The clone carrying this T cell receptor beta chain appeared once. The antigen is not known. This sample is part of a study of a mutant IDH1 vaccine in newly diagnosed glioma. Across the study: Patients in the study were vaccinated eight times, receiving shots in weeks 1, 3, 5, 7, 11, 15, 19 and 23.

TCRdb keeps only in-frame clones here, not all; method: immunoSEQ multiplex PCR. The table records approximately 36,000 clones, under 90% of them present only once. Germline V gene data show CDR1 as SGHAT and CDR2 as FQNNGV. This CDR3 contains 11 residues. V was trimmed by 1 base and J by 4 bases, leaving 1 base between them. Regarding time point: week 11, during vaccination. Every single dose of the vaccine, 300 ug of mutant IDH1 20-mer peptide, came with topical imiquimod. The TCR was taken from a woman aged 25 to 45 with glioma. Some clones in this sample may be carry-over from other donors' samples. Source: peripheral blood mononuclear cells (PBMCs), taken from a glioma patient whose treatment included an IDH1 peptide vaccine. The V call is TRBV11-2, the J call TRBJ2-5; the D is unclear. Here the CDR3 reads CASSLGETQYF. Written as DNA, the CDR3 is TGTGCCAGCAGCTTAGGAGAGACCCAGTACTTC.